This record looks at one TCR beta chain sequence and its context. The antigen is not known. These data belong to a study of T cell responses to AZD1222 COVID-19 vaccine. Study-wide points: A mostly white British donor set with more females was recruited, and clonal diversity was possibly underestimated.

The table came from immunoSEQ multiplex PCR; TCRdb's copy has only in-frame clones and leaves some out. The profile covers under 200,000 clones, with about 95% appearing a single time and about 0.6% taken by the ten largest. From germline, CDR1 is SGHRS and CDR2 YFSETQ. The V and J ends lost 0 bases and 2 bases respectively, with 21 bases between them. The CDR3 has 18 amino acids. Sequenced material: peripheral blood, taken on day 0 of AZD1222 vaccination. This receptor was taken from an adult in good health. This chain connects TRBV5-1 to TRBJ2-7, with a weak D call TRBD1 (6 bases). The CDR3 loop is CASSLEVGYRVRTYEQYF. The CDR3 nucleotides read TGCGCCAGCAGCTTGGAGGTAGGGTACAGGGTAAGGACCTACGAGCAGTACTTC.